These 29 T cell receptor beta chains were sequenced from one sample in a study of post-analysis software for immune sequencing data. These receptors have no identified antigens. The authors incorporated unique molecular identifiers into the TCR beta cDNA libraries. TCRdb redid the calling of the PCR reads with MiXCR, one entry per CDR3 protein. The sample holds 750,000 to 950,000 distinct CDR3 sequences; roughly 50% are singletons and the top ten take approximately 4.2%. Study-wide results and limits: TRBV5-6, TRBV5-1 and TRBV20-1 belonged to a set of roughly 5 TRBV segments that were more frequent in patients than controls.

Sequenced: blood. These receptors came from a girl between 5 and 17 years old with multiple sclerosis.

CDR3 protein: CSPKRTSGSGGTDTQYF. As DNA, the CDR3 is TGCAGTCCAAAGCGGACTAGCGGGAGCGGTGGGACAGATACGCAGTATTTT. This chain uses TRBV20-1 with TRBJ2-3, with 13 positions matching TRBD2. With V trimmed by 8 bases and J by 3 bases, 14 bases remained unmatched. CDR1 is DFQATT and CDR2 is SNEGSKA in the germline V gene (reference sequence). The CDR3 loop spans 17 amino acids.

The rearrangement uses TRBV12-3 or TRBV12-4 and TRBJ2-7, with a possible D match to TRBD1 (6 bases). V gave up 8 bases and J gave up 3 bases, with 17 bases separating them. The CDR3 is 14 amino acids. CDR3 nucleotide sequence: TGTGCCAGCGCCCCCCCCTCAGGGGACTACGAGCAGTACTTC. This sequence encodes CASAPPSGDYEQYF.

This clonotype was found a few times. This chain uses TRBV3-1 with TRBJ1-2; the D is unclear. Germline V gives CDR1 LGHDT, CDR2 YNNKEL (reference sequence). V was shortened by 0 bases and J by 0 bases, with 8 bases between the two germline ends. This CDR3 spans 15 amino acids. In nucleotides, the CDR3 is TGTGCCAGCAGCCAAGATTGGGAGGCTAACTATGGCTACACCTTC. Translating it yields CASSQDWEANYGYTF.

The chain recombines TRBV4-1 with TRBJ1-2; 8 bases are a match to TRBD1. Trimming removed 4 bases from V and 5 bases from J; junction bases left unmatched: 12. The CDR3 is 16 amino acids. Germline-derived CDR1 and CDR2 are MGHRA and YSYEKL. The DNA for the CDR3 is TGCGCCAGCAGCCGAACAATAACGGACAGGGTATATGGCTACACCTTC. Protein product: CASSRTITDRVYGYTF.

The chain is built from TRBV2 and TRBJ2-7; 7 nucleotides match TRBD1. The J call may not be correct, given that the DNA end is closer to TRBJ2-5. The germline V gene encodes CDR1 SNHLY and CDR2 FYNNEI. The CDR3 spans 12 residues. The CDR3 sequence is CASSLQGRTQYF. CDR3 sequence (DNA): TGTGCCAGCAGTTTACAGGGGAGGACCCAGTACTTC.

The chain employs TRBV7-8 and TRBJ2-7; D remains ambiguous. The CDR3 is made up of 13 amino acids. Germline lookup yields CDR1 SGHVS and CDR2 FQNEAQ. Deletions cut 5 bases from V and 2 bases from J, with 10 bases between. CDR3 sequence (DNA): TGTGCCAGCAGCCACGACTGGACCTACGAGCAGTACTTC. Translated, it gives CASSHDWTYEQYF.

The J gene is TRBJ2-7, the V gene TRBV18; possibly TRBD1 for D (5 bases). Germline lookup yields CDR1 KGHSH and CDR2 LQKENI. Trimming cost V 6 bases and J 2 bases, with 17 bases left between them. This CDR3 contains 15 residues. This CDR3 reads CASSQLDSPTYEQYF. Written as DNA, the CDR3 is TGTGCCAGCTCTCAATTAGACAGCCCGACCTACGAGCAGTACTTC.

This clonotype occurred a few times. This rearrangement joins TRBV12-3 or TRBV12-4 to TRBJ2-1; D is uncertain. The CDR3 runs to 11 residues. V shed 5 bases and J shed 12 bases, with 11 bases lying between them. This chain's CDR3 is CASSVSIGQFF. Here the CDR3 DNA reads TGTGCCAGCAGTGTCAGTATCGGGCAGTTCTTC.

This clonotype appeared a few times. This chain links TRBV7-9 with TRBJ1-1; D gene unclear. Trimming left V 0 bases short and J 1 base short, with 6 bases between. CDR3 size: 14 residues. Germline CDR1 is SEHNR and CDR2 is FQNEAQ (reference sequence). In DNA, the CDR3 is TGTGCCAGCAGCTTAGCGCAACCGAACACTGAAGCTTTCTTT. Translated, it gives CASSLAQPNTEAFF.

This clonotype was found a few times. The CDR3 reads CATSGGGTAGDTQYF. In DNA form, the CDR3 reads TGTGCCACCAGTGGAGGGGGGACAGCGGGAGATACGCAGTATTTT. The chain has TRBV24-1 and TRBJ2-3, with D possibly TRBD1 on 7 matching bases. V was shortened by 5 bases and J by 5 bases, with 16 bases between the two germline ends. Germline V gene lookup returns CDR1 KGHDR and CDR2 SFDVKD. There are 15 residues in the CDR3.

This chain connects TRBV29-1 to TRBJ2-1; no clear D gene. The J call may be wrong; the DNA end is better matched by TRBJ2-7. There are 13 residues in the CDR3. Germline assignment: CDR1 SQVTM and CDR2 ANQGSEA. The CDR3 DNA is TGCAGCGTTGAAGATCGACCTTGGGGCGAGCAGTACTTC. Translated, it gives CSVEDRPWGEQYF.

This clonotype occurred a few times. CDR3 coding DNA: TGTGCCAGCAGTTTACCCCAGCGGGAGAGATCCTACAATGAGCAGTTCTTC. Translation gives CASSLPQRERSYNEQFF. V usage is TRBV12-3 or TRBV12-4 and J usage is TRBJ2-1; 8 bases are shared with TRBD2. The CDR3 has 17 residues. J gave up 1 base and V 2 bases, and 7 bases lay outside the gene matches.

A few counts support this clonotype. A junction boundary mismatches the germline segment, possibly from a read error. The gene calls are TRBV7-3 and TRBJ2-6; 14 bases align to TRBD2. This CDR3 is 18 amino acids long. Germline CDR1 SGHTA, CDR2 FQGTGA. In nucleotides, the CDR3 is TGTGCCAGCAGCCGGACTAGCGGGGGGTTCTCTGGGGCCAACGTCCGGACTTTC. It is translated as CASSRTSGGFSGANVRTF.

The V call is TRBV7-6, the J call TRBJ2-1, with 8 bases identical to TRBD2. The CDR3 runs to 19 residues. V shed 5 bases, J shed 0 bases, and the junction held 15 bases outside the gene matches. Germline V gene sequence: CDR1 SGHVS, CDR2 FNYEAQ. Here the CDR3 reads CASSPLPLTSGSSYNEQFF. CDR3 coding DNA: TGTGCCAGCAGCCCCTTACCCCTTACTAGCGGATCCTCCTACAATGAGCAGTTCTTC.

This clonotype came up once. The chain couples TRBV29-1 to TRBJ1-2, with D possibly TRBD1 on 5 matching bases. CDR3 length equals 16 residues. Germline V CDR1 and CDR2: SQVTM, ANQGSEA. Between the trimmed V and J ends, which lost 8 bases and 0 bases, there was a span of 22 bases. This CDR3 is CSLVSLEGRANYGYTF. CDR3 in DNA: TGCAGCCTTGTAAGTTTGGAGGGGCGAGCTAACTATGGCTACACCTTC.

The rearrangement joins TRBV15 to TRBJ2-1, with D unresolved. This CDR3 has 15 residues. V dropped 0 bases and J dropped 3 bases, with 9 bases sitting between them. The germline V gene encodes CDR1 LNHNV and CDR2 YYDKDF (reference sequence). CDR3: CATSRDTSNYNEQFF. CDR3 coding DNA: TGTGCCACCAGCAGAGATACCTCGAACTACAATGAGCAGTTCTTC.

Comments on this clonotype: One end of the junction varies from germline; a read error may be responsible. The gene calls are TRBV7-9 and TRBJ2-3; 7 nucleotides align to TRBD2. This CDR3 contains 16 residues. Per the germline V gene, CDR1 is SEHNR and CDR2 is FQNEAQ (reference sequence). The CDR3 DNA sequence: TGCGCCAGCAGCTTTAGCGGGTCGGGAGCTCTTGATACGCAGTATTTT. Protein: CASSFSGSGALDTQYF.

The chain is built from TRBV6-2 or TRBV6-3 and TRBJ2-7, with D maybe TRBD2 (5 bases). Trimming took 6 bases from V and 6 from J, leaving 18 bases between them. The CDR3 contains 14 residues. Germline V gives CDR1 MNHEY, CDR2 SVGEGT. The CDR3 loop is CASRIGPRGIEQYF. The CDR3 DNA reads TGTGCCAGCAGGATAGGGCCCCGAGGGATCGAGCAGTACTTC.

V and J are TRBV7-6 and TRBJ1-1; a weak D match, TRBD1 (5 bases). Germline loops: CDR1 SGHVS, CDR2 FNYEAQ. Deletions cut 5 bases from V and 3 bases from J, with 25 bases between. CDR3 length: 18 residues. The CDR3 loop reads CASSRSLGTANADTEAFF. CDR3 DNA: TGTGCCAGCAGCCGGAGTCTGGGGACGGCCAATGCCGACACTGAAGCTTTCTTT.

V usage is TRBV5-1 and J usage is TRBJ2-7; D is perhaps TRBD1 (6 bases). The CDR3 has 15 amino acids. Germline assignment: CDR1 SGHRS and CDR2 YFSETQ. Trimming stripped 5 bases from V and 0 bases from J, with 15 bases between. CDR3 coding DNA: TGCGCCAGCAGACAGGGATTATCGAGCTCCTACGAGCAGTACTTC. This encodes CASRQGLSSSYEQYF.

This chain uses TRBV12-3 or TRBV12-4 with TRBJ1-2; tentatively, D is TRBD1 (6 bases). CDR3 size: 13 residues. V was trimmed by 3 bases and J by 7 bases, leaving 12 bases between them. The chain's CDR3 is CASSLGGQGGYTF. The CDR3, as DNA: TGTGCCAGCAGTTTGGGGGGGCAGGGTGGCTACACCTTC.

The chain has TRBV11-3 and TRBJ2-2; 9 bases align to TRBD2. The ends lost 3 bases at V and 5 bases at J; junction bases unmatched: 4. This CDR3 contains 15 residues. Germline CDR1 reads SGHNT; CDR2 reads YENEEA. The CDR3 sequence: CASSLREGQTGELFF. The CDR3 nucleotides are TGTGCCAGCAGCTTGCGGGAGGGGCAGACCGGGGAGCTGTTTTTT.

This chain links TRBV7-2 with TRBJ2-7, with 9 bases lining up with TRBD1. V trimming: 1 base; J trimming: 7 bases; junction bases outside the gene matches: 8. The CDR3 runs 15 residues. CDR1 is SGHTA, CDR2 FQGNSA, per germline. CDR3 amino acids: CASSLGDRVEREQYF. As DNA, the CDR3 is TGTGCCAGCAGCTTAGGGGACAGGGTTGAGAGGGAGCAGTACTTC. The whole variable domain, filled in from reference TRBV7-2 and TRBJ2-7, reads GAGVSQSPSNKVTEKGKDVELRCDPISGHTALYWYRQSLGQGLEFLIYFQGNSAPDKSGLPSDRFSAERTGGSVSTLTIQRTQQEDSAVYLCASSLGDRVEREQYFGPGTRLTVT.

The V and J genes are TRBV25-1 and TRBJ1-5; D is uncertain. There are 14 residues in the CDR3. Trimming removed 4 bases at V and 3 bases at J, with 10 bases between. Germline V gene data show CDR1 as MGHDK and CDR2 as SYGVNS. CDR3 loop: CASSADHYNQPQHF. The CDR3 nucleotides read TGTGCCAGCAGTGCGGATCACTACAATCAGCCCCAGCATTTT.

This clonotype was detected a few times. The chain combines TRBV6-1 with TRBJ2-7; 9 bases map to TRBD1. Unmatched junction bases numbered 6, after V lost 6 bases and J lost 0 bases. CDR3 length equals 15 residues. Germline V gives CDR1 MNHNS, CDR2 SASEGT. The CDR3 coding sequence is TGTGCCAGCAGACTCTGGACAGGGGCCTCCTACGAGCAGTACTTC. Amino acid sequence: CASRLWTGASYEQYF.

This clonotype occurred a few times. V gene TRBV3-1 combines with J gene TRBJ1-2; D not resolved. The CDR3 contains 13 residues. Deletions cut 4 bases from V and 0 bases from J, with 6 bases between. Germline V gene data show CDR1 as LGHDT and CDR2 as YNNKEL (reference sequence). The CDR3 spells CASSRGANYGYTF. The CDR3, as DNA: TGTGCCAGCAGCCGCGGGGCTAACTATGGCTACACCTTC.

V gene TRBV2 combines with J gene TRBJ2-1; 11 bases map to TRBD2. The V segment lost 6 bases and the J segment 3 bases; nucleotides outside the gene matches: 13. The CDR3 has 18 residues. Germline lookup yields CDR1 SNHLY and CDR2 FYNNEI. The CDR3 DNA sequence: TGTGCCAGCAGCACTAGCGGGGGCTTCACGGGGAACTACAATGAGCAGTTCTTC. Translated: CASSTSGGFTGNYNEQFF.

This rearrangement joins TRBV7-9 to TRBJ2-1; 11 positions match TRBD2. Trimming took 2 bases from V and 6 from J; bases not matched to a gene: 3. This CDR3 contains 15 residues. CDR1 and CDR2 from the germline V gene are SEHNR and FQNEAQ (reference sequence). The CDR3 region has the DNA TGTGCCAGCAGCTTAAATAGCGGGAGGGCCAATGAGCAGTTCTTC. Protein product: CASSLNSGRANEQFF.

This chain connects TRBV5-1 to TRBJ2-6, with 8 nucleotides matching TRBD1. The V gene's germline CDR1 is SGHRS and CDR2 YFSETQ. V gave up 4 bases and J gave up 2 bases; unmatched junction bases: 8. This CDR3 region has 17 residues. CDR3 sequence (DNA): TGCGCCAGCAGCCTTGGACAGGGAGGTCCTGGGGCCAACGTCCTGACTTTC. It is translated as CASSLGQGGPGANVLTF.